Sequencing of this TCR beta chain was carried out in a study of CD8 T cells in ankylosing spondylitis. Findings of the study overall: There was a TCR beta motif, made of fewer than 10 highly homologous variants, that appeared characteristic of ankylosing spondylitis blood. CD8+ disease-linked clones were present at relatively low frequencies in blood. In the blood and synovial fluid of reactive arthritis, some motif variants had been previously reported. Significantly higher representation of disease-linked clones was reported for matched ankylosing spondylitis synovial fluid.

This clonotype was counted ten times or more. Its antigen remains unknown. Libraries for TCR beta were made by quantitative 5'-RACE with molecular barcodes. One entry per CDR3 protein results from TCRdb running MiXCR on the 5' RACE reads. The sample lists more than 500,000 distinct CDR3 sequences, 5.3% seen once, with roughly 3.3% in the top ten. The V segment lost 2 bases and the J segment 4 bases; nucleotides outside the gene matches: 1. This CDR3 contains 12 residues. Germline values: CDR1 SQVTM, CDR2 ANQGSEA. Sample: blood, either unsorted or a sorted T cell fraction (not recorded which). The receptor was isolated from a male donor with ankylosing spondylitis. V and J are TRBV29-1 and TRBJ1-2, with 7 bases that match TRBD1. The CDR3 DNA sequence: TGCAGCGTTGAACGGACAGGCTATGGCTACACCTTC. It codes for CSVERTGYGYTF.